This T cell receptor (beta chain) appears in the sequencing data of a study of cytomegalovirus exposure and HLA in healthy donors. Points on this clone: What it binds is not known.

General observations from the study: Donors belonging to an Asian-associated ancestry cluster reportedly showed fewer N-insertions in productive TCRs than the 666-donor mean, according to what a later analysis found. Analyses of presence/absence relied on an assumption of roughly uniform sequencing depth across donors.

The PCR was carried out with 60 Vbeta primers and 13 Jbeta primers. Sequenced by immunoSEQ multiplex PCR; TCRdb stores in-frame clones only, minus some. Seen here are 150,000 to 200,000 clones, roughly 85% observed once, and the top ten hold over 12%. CDR3 length equals 15 residues. With 0 bases clipped from V and 3 bases from J, the junction kept 1 base outside the gene matches. Germline V lookup: CDR1 SGHDT, CDR2 YYEEEE. The material sequenced was PBMCs. The TCR was taken from a middle-aged man in good health and CMV-seropositive. V is TRBV5-6 and J is TRBJ2-3; 10 nucleotides line up with TRBD2. The CDR3 DNA is TGTGCCAGCAGCTTGGAACTAGCGGGGACAGATACGCAGTATTTT. It is translated as CASSLELAGTDTQYF.